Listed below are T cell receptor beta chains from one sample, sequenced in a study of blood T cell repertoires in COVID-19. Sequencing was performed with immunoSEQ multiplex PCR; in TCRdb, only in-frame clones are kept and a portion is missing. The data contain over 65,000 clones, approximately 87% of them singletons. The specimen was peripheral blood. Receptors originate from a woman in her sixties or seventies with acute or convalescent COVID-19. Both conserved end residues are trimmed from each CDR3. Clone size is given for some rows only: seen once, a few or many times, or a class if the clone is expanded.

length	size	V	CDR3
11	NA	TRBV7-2	ASSRGGVEGYT
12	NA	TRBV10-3	AISEGDRGGEAF
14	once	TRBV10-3	AINVAGSANTGELF
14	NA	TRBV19	ASSIPQRATNYGYT
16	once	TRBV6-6	ASSPGFTSGVSTDTQY
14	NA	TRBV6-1	ASSERFSGGPDTQY
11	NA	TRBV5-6	ASSGRGNYGYT
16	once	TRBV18	ASSPLSDRGLLNTEAF
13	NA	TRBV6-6	ASSPGTRFTGELF
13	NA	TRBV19	ASSWFRGENGKLF
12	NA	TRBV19	ASRGTGGGYGYT
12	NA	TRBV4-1	ASSQLAGEETQY
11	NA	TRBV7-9	ASSSSGNTEAF
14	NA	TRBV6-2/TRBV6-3	ASSYRGRRGNQPQH
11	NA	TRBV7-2	ASSLTRTGVYT
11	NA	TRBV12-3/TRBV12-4	ASTTSGSDEQF
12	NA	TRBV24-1	ATSDPDTRRGAF
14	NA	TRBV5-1	ASSPGSGQGNEKLF
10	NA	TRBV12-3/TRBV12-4	ASSPVKNIQY
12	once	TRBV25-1	ASSGGGDNYGYT
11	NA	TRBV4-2	ASSPEDLETQY
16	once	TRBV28	ASSFFFSIRRSNQPQH
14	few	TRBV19	ASKLSGQLIVYGYT
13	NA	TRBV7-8	ASSLIVTGAYGYT